Described below is a single T cell receptor beta chain sequence and its context. The antigen remains undetermined. Naive CD8 cells, CD45RO-negative and positively selected for CCR7, excluded terminally differentiated effector memory CD45RA+ cells. The sample originates from a study of shared clonotypes between healthy human individuals. Findings and caveats of the study: Only blood underwent sampling, and tissue repertoires likely differ. Shared clonotypes across all four donors exceeded non-shared ones in generation probability. Rarefaction curves obtained for sorted subsets showed sequencing incomplete despite large depth.

With 4 bases clipped from V and 6 bases from J, the junction kept 11 bases outside the gene matches. The CDR3 covers 16 residues. Germline CDR1 reads SGHRS; CDR2 reads YFSETQ. Sequencing was performed with immunoSEQ multiplex PCR; in TCRdb, only in-frame clones are kept and a portion is missing. Of some 2.1 million clones listed, approximately 92% are singletons. The TCR sequence derives from a man between 18 and 29 years old in good health. Some clones in this sample may be carry-over from other donors' samples. This sequence joins TRBV5-1 and TRBJ2-5; 11 bases map to TRBD1. Material: naive CD8+ T cells from PBMCs. In DNA form, the CDR3 reads TGCGCCAGCAGCCCGGGACCGGGACAGGGGGTACAGACCCAGTACTTC. It yields the protein CASSPGPGQGVQTQYF.